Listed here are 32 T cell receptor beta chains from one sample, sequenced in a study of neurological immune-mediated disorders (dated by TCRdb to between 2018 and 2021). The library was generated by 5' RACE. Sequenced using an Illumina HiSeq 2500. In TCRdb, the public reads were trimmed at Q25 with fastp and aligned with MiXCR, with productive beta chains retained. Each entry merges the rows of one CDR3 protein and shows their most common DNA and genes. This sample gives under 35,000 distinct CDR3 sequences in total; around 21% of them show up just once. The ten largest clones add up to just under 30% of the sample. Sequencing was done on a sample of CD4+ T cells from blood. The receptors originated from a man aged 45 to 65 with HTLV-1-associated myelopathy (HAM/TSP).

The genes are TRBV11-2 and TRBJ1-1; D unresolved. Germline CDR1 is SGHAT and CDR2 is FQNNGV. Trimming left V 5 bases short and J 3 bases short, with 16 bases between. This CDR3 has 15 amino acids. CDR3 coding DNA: TGTGCCAGCAGCCAATGGGGAAGGGTGGACACTGAAGCTTTCTTT. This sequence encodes CASSQWGRVDTEAFF.

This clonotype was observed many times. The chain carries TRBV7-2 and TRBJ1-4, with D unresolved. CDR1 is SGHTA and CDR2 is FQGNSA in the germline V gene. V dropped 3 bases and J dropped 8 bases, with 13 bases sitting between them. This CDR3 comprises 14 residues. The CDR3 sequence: CASSLNSQAEKLFF. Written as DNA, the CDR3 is TGTGCCAGCAGCTTGAACTCCCAAGCAGAAAAACTGTTTTTT.

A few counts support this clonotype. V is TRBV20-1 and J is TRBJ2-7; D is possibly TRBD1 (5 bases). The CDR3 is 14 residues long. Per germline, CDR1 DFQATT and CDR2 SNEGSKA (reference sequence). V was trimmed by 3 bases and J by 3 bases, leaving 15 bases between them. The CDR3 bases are TGCAGTGCTAGTAAGGACACCCAGAGCTACGAGCAGTACTTC. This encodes CSASKDTQSYEQYF.

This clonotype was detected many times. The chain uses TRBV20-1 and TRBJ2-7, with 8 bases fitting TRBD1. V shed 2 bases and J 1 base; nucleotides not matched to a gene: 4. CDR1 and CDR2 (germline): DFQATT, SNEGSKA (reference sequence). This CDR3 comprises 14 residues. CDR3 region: CSARSDRVSYEQYF. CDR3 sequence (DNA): TGCAGTGCTAGATCGGACAGGGTTTCCTACGAGCAGTACTTC.

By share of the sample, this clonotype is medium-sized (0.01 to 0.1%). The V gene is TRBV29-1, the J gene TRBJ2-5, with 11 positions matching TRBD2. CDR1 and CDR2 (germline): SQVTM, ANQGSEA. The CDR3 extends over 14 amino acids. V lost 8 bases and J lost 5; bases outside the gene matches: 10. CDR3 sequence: CSSGLAGRGETQYF. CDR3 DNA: TGCAGCTCCGGACTAGCGGGCCGGGGGGAGACCCAGTACTTC.

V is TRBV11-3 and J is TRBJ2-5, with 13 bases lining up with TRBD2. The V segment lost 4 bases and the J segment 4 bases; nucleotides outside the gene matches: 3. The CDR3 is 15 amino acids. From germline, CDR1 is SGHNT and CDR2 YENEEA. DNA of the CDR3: TGTGCCAGCAGCTCGGGACTAGCGGGGTCAGAGACCCAGTACTTC. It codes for CASSSGLAGSETQYF.

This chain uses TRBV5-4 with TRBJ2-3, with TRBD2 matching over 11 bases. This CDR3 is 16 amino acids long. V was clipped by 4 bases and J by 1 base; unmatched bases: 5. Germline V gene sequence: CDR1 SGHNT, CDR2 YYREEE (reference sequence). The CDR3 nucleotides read TGTGCCAGCAGCCCGAAACTAGCGGGGGGCACAGATACGCAGTATTTT. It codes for CASSPKLAGGTDTQYF. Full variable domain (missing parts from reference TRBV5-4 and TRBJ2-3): ETGVTQSPTHLIKTRGQQVTLRCSSQSGHNTVSWYQQALGQGPQFIFQYYREEENGRGNFPPRFSGLQFPNYSSELNVNALELDDSALYLCASSPKLAGGTDTQYFGPGTRLTVL.

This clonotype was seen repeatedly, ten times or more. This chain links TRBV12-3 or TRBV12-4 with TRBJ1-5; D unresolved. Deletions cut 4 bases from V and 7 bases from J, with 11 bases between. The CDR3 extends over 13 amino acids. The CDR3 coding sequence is TGTGCCAGCAGTTCCGATTTCCGGCAGCCCCAGCATTTT. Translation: CASSSDFRQPQHF.

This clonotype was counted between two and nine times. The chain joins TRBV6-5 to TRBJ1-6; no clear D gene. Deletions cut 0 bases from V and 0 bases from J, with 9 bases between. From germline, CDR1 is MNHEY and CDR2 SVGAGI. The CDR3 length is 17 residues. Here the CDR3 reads CASSYSRWSSYNSPLHF. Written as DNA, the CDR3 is TGTGCCAGCAGTTACTCGAGATGGAGCTCCTATAATTCACCCCTCCACTTT.

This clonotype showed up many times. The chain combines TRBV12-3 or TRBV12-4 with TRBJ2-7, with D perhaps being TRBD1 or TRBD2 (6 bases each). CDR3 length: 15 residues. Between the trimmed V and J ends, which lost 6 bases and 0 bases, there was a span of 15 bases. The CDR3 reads CASSSGALSSYEQYF. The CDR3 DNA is TGTGCCAGCAGCTCGGGGGCCCTGAGCTCCTACGAGCAGTACTTC.

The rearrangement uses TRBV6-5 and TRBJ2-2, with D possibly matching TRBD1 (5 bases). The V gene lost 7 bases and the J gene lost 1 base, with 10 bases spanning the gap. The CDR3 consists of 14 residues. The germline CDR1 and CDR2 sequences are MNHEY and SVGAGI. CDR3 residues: CASKHRRNTGELFF. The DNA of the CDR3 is TGTGCCAGCAAGCACAGGAGGAACACCGGGGAGCTGTTTTTT.

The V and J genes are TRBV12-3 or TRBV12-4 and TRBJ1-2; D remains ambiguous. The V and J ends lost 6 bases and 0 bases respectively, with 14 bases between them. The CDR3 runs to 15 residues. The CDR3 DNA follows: TGTGCCAGCAGACCCGGGAGGTCCACTAACTATGGCTACACCTTC. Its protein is CASRPGRSTNYGYTF.

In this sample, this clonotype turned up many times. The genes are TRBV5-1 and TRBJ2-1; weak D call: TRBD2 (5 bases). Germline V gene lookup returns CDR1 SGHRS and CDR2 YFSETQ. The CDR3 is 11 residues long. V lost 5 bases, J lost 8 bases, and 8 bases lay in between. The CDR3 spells CASREGDEQFF. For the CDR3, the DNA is TGCGCCAGCAGAGAGGGCGATGAGCAGTTCTTC.

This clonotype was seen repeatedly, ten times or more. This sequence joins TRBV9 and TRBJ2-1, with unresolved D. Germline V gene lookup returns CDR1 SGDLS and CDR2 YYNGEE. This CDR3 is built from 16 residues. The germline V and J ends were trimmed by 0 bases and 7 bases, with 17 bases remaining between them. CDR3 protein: CASSVAVGVAQNEQFF. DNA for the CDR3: TGTGCCAGCAGCGTAGCTGTCGGTGTTGCGCAAAATGAGCAGTTCTTC.

CDR3 bases: TGTGCCAGCATTCCGCATCCCGGCAATCAGCCCCAGCATTTT. Protein product: CASIPHPGNQPQHF. The chain carries TRBV12-3 or TRBV12-4 and TRBJ1-5; D unclear. This CDR3 contains 14 residues. Deletions cut 7 bases from V and 2 bases from J, with 12 bases between.

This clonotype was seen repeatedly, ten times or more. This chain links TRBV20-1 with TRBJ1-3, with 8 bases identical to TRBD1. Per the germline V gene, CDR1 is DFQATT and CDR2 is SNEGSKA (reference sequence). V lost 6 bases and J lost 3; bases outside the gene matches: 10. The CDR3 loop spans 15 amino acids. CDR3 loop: CSALGDRRDGNTIYF. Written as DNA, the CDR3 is TGCAGTGCCCTAGGGGACAGGAGAGATGGAAACACCATATATTTT.

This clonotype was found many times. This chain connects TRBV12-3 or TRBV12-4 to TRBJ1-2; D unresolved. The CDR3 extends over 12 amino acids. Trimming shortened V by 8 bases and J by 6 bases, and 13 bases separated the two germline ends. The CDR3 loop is CASRPVGHGYTF. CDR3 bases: TGTGCCAGCCGACCCGTCGGGCATGGCTACACCTTC.

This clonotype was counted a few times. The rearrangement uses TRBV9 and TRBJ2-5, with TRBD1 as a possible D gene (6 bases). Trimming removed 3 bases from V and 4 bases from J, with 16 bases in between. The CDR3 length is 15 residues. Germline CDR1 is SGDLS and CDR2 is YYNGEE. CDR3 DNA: TGTGCCAGCAGCGAACAGGGAGAGTTTAGAGAGACCCAGTACTTC. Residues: CASSEQGEFRETQYF.

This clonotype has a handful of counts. The CDR3 sequence is CASSSGTRNTGELFF. DNA of the CDR3: TGTGCCAGCAGCTCCGGGACTAGAAACACCGGGGAGCTGTTTTTT. The rearrangement links TRBV27 to TRBJ2-2, with 8 bases that match TRBD2. The CDR3 runs to 15 residues. From germline, CDR1 is MNHEY and CDR2 SMNVEV (reference sequence). The trim removed 6 bases at V and 2 bases at J, leaving 5 bases unmatched.

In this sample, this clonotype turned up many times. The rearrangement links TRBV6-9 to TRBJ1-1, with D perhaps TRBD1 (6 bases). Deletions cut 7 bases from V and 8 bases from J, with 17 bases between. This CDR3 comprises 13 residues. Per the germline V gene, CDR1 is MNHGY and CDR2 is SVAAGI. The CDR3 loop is CASTPLYRAEAFF. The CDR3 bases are TGTGCCAGCACCCCACTCTACAGGGCAGAAGCTTTCTTT.

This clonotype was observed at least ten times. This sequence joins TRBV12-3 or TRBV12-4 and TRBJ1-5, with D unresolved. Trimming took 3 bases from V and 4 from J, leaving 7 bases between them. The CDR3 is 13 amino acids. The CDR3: CASSFEENQPQHF. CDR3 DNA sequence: TGTGCCAGCAGTTTCGAGGAGAATCAGCCCCAGCATTTT.

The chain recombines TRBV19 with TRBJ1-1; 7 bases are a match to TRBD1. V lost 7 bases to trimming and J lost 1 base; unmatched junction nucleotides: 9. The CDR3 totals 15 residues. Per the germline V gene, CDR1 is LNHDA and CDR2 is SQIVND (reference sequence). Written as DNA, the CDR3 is TGTGCCAGTACCGCTCCACAGGGGTGGAACACTGAAGCTTTCTTT. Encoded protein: CASTAPQGWNTEAFF.

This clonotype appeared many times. As DNA, the CDR3 is TGTGCCAGCAGGACCACATCGAACACTGAAGCTTTCTTT. As protein: CASRTTSNTEAFF. This chain joins TRBV2 and TRBJ1-1; no firm D call. This CDR3 contains 13 residues. Trimming took off 6 bases at V and 1 base at J, with 9 bases between the two ends. Germline CDR1 and CDR2: SNHLY and FYNNEI.

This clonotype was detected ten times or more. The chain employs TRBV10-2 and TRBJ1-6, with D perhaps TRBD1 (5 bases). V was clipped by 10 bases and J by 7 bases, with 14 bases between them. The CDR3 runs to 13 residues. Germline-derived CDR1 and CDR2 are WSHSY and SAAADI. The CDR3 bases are TGCGCCATTTCCGGGACGCCGAATTCACCCCTCCACTTT. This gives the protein CAISGTPNSPLHF.

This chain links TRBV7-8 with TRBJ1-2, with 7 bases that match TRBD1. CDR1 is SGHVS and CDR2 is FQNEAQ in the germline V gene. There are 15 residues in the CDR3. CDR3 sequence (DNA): TGTGTCATCAGCTCGCACGGGACAGCCGTCAATGGCTACACCTTC. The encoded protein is CVISSHGTAVNGYTF. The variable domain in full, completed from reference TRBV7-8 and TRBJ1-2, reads GAGVSQSPRYKVAKRGQDVALRCDPISGHVSLFWYQQALGQGPEFLTYFQNEAQLDKSGLPSDRFFAERPEGSVSTLKIQRTQQEDSAVYLCVISSHGTAVNGYTFGSGTRLTVV.

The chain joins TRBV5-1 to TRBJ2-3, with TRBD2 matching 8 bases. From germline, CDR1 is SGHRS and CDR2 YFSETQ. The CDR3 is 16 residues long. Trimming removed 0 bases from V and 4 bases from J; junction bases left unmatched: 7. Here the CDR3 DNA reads TGCGCCAGCAGCTTGGGGTACGGGGGGGCCGCAGATACGCAGTATTTT. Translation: CASSLGYGGAADTQYF. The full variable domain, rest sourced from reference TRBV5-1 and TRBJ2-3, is KAGVTQTPRYLIKTRGQQVTLSCSPISGHRSVSWYQQTPGQGLQFLFEYFSETQRNKGNFPGRFSGRQFSNSRSEMNVSTLELGDSALYLCASSLGYGGAADTQYFGPGTRLTVL.

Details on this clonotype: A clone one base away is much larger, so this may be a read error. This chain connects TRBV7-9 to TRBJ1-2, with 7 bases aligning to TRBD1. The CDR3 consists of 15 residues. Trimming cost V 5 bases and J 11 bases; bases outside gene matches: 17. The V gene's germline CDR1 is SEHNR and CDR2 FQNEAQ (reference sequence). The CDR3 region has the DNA TGTGCCAGCAGCCCTACCGGGACAGTGCCCGCCGGGTACACCTTC. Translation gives CASSPTGTVPAGYTF.

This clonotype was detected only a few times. In DNA, the CDR3 is TGTGCCAGTAGTCCTAGACAGGGCTGGGGTCAGCCCCAGCATTTT. It specifies CASSPRQGWGQPQHF. The chain combines TRBV19 with TRBJ1-5; 7 bases match TRBD1. V lost 5 bases, J lost 6 bases, and 10 bases stayed unmatched. Germline CDR1 and CDR2: LNHDA and SQIVND (reference sequence). The CDR3 sequence is 15 residues long.

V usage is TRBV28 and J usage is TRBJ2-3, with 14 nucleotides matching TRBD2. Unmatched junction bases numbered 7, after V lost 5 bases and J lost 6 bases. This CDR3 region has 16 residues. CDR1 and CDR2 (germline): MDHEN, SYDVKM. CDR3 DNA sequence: TGTGCCAGCAGTCCCGGACTAGCGGGGGGATCCGATACGCAGTATTTT. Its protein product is CASSPGLAGGSDTQYF.

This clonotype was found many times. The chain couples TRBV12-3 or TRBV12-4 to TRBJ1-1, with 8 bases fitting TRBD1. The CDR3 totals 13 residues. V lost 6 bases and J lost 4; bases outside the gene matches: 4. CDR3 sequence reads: CASRDTGGTEAFF. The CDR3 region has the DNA TGTGCCAGCAGGGACACAGGGGGCACTGAAGCTTTCTTT.

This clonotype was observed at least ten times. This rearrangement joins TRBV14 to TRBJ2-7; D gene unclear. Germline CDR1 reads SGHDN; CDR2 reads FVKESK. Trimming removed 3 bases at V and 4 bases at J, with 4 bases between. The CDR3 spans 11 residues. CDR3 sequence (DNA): TGTGCCAGCAGCCAGGGGTACGAGCAGTACTTC. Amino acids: CASSQGYEQYF.

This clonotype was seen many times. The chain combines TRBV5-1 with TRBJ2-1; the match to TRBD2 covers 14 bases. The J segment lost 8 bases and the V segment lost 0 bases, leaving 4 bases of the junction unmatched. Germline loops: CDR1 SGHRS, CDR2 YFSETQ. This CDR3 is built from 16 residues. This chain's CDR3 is CASSLGLAGGPDEQFF. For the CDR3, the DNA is TGCGCCAGCAGCTTGGGACTAGCGGGAGGGCCGGATGAGCAGTTCTTC.